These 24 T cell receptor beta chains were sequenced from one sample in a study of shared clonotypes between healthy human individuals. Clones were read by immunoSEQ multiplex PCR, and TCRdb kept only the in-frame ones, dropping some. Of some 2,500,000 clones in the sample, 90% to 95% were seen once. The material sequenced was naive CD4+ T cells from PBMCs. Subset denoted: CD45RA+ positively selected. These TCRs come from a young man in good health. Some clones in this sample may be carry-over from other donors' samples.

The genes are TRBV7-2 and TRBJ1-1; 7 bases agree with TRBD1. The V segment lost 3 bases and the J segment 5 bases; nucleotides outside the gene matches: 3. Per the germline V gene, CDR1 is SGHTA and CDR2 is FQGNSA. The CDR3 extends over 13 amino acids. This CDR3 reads CASSLSRGTEAFF. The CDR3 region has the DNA TGTGCCAGCAGCTTGAGCAGGGGGACTGAAGCTTTCTTT.

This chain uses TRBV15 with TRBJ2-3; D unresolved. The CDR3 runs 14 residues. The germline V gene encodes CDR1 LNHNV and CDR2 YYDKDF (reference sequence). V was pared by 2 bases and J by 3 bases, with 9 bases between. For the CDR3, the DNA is TGTGCCACCAGCAGAATCTTCAGAACAGATACGCAGTATTTT. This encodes CATSRIFRTDTQYF. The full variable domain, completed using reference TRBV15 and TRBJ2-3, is DAMVIQNPRYQVTQFGKPVTLSCSQTLNHNVMYWYQQKSSQAPKLLFHYYDKDFNNEADTPDNFQSRRPNTSFCFLDIRSPGLGDTAMYLCATSRIFRTDTQYFGPGTRLTVL.

CDR3 region: CASSESAGGPPEQFF. The CDR3 nucleotides are TGTGCCAGCAGCGAGTCAGCGGGAGGGCCGCCCGAGCAGTTCTTC. The V gene is TRBV5-4, the J gene TRBJ2-1; 10 bases match TRBD2. The CDR3 runs 15 residues. Trimming removed 4 bases from V and 10 bases from J; junction bases left unmatched: 11. The V gene's germline CDR1 is SGHNT and CDR2 YYREEE (reference sequence).

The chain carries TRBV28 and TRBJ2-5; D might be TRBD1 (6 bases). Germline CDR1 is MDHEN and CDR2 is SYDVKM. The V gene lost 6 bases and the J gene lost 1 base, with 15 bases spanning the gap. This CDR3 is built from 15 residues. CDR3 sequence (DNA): TGTGCCAGCAGCAAATTTGGACAGAGCCAAGAGACCCAGTACTTC. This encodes CASSKFGQSQETQYF. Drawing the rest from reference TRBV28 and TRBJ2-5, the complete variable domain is DVKVTQSSRYLVKRTGEKVFLECVQDMDHENMFWYRQDPGLGLRLIYFSYDVKMKEKGDIPEGYSVSREKKERFSLILESASTNQTSMYLCASSKFGQSQETQYFGPGTRLLVL.

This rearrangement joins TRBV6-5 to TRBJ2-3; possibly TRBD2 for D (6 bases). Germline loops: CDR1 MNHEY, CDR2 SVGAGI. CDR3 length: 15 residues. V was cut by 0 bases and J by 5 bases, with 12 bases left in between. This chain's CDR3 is CASSYSGLPQDTQYF. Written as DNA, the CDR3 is TGTGCCAGCAGTTACTCCGGACTACCACAAGATACGCAGTATTTT.

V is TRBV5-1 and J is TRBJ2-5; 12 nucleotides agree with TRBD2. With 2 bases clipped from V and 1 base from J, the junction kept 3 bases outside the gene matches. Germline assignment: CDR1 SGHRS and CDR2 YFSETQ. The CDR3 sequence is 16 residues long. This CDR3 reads CASSFGLAGTQETQYF. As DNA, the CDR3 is TGCGCCAGCAGCTTCGGACTAGCGGGAACCCAAGAGACCCAGTACTTC.

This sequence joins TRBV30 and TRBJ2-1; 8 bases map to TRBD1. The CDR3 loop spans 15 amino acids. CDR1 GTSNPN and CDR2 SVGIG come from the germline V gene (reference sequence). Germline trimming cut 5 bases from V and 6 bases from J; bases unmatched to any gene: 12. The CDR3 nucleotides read TGTGCCTGGTTCCGAGACAGGGGAACGAGCAATGAGCAGTTCTTC. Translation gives CAWFRDRGTSNEQFF.

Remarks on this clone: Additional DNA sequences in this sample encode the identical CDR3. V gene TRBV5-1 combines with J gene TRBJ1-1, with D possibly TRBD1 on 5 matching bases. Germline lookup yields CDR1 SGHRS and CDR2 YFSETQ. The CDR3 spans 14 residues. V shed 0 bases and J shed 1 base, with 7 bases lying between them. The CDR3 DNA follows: TGCGCCAGCAGCTTGGAGGGGACGAACACTGAAGCTTTCTTT. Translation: CASSLEGTNTEAFF.

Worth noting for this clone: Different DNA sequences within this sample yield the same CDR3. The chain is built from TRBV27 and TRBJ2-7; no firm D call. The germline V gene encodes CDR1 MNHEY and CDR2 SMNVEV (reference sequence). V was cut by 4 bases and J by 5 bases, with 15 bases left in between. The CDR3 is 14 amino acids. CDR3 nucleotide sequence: TGTGCCAGCAGTTCACTGGCTTCCCCCCACGAGCAGTACTTC. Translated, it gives CASSSLASPHEQYF.

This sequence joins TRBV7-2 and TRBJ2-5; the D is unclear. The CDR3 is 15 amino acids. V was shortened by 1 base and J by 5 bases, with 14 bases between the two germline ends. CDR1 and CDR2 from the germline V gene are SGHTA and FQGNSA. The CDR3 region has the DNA TGTGCCAGCAGCTTAGACTTTGGGTTGCCGGAGACCCAGTACTTC. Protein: CASSLDFGLPETQYF.

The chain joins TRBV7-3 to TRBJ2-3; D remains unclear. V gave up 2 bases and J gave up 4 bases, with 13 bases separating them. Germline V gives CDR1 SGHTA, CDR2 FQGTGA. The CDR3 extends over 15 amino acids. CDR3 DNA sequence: TGTGCCAGCAGCTTATCGCCCGCGTATCCAGATACGCAGTATTTT. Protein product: CASSLSPAYPDTQYF. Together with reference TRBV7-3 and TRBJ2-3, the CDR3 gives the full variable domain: GAGVSQTPSNKVTEKGKYVELRCDPISGHTALYWYRQSLGQGPEFLIYFQGTGAADDSGLPNDRFFAVRPEGSVSTLKIQRTERGDSAVYLCASSLSPAYPDTQYFGPGTRLTVL.

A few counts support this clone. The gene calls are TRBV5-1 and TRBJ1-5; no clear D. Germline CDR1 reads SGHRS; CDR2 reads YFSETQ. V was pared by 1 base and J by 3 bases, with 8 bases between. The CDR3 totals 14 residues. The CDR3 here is CASSLNADNQPQHF. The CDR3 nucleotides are TGCGCCAGCAGCTTGAATGCAGACAATCAGCCCCAGCATTTT. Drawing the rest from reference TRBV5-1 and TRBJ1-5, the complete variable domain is KAGVTQTPRYLIKTRGQQVTLSCSPISGHRSVSWYQQTPGQGLQFLFEYFSETQRNKGNFPGRFSGRQFSNSRSEMNVSTLELGDSALYLCASSLNADNQPQHFGDGTRLSIL.

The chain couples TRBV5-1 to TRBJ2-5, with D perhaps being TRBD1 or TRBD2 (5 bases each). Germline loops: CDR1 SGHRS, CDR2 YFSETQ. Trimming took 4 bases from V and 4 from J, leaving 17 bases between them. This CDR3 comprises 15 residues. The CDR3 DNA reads TGCGCCAGCAGCGCCGGGGCCCTCGGCGGAGAGACCCAGTACTTC. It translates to CASSAGALGGETQYF.

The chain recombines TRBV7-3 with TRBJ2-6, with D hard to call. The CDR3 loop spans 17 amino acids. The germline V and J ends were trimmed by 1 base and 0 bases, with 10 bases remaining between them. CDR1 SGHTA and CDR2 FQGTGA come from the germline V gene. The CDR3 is CASSLRVTSSGANVLTF. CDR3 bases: TGTGCCAGCAGCTTAAGGGTAACTTCCTCTGGGGCCAACGTCCTGACTTTC.

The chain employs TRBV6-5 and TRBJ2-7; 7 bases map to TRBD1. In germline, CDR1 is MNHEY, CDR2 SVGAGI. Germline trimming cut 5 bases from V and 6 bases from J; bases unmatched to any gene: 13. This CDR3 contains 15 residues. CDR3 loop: CASSPRQGLVTEQYF. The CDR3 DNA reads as TGTGCCAGCAGTCCGAGACAGGGTCTGGTTACCGAGCAGTACTTC.

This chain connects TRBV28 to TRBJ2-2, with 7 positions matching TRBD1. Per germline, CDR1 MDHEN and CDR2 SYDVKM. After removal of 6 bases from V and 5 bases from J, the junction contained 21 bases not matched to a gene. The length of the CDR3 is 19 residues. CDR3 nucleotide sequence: TGTGCCAGCAGGCCCCTTTATGATGCAGAGACAGGGCGGACCGGGGAGCTGTTTTTT. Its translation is CASRPLYDAETGRTGELFF.

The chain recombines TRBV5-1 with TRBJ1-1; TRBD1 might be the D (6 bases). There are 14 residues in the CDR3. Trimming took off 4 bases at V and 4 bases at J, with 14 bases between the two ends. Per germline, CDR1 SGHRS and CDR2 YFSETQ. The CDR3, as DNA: TGCGCCAGCAGCGAACAGGGAGGGAGCACTGAAGCTTTCTTT. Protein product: CASSEQGGSTEAFF.

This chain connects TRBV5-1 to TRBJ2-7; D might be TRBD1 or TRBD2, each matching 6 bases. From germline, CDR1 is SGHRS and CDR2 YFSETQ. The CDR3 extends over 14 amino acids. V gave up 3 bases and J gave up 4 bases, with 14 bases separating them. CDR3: CASSSGGRPYEQYF. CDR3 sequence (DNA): TGCGCCAGCAGCTCCGGGGGCCGCCCTTACGAGCAGTACTTC.

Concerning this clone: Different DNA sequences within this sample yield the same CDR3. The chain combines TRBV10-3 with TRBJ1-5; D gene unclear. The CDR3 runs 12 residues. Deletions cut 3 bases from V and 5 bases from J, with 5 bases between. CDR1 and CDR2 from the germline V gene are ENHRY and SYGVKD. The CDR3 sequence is CAISEGDQPQHF. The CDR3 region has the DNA TGTGCCATCAGTGAAGGCGATCAGCCCCAGCATTTT.

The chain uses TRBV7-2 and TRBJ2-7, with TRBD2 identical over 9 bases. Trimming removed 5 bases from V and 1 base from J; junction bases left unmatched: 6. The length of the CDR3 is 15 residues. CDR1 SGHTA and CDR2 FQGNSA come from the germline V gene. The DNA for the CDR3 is TGTGCCAGCAGCGATCCGGGACTAGCTTCCTACGAGCAGTACTTC. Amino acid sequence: CASSDPGLASYEQYF.

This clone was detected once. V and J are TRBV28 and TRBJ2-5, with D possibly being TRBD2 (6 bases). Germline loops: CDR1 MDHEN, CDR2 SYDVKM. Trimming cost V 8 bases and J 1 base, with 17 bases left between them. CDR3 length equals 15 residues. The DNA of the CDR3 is TGTGCCAGCGGCTTGGGGGGATCTGTCCAAGAGACCCAGTACTTC. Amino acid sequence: CASGLGGSVQETQYF.

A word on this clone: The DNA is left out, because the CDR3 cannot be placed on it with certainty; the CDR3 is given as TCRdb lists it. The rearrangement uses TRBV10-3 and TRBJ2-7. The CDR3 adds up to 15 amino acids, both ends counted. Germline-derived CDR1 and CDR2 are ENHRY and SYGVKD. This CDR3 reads CAISSFGAGGYEQYF.

DNA for the CDR3: TGTGCCAGCAGTTACCGGTCGTATTTAGGCGATGAGCAGTTCTTC. As protein: CASSYRSYLGDEQFF. The chain joins TRBV6-6 to TRBJ2-1; D is uncertain. Between the trimmed V and J ends, which lost 2 bases and 8 bases, there was a span of 16 bases. Germline V gives CDR1 MNHNY, CDR2 SVGAGI (reference sequence). CDR3 length: 15 amino acids.

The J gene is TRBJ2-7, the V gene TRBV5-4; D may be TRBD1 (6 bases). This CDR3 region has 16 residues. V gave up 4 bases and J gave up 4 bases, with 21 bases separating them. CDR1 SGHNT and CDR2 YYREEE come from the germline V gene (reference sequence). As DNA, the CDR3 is TGTGCCAGCAGCCCAGCAGGGGCCCGGGGTGCTTACGAGCAGTACTTC. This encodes CASSPAGARGAYEQYF.